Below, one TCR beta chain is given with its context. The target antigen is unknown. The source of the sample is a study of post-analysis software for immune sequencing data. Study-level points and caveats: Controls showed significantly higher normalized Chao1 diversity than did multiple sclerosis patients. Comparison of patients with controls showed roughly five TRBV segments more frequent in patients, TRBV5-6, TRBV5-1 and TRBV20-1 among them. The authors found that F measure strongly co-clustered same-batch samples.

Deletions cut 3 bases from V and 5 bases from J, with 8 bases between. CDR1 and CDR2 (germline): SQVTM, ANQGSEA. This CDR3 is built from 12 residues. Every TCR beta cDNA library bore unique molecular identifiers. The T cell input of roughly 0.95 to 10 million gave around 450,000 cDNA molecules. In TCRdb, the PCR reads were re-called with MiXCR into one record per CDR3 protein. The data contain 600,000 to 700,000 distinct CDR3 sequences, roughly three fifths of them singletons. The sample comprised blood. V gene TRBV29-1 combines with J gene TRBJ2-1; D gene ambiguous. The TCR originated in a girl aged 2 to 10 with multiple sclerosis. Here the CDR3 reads CSVDWPNNEQFF. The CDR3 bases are TGCAGCGTTGACTGGCCCAACAATGAGCAGTTCTTC.